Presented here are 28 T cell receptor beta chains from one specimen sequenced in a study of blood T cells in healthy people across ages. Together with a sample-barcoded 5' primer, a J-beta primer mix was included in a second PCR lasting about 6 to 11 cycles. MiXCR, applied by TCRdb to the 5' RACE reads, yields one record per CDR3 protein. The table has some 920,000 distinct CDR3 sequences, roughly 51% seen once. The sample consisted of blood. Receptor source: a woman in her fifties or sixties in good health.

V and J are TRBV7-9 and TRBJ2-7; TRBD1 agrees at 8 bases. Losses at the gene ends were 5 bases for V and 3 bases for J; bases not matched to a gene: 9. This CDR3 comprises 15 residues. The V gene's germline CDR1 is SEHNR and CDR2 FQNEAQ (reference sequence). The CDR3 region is CASSGTGTGHYEQYF. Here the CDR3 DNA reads TGTGCCAGCAGCGGGACCGGGACAGGTCACTACGAGCAGTACTTC.

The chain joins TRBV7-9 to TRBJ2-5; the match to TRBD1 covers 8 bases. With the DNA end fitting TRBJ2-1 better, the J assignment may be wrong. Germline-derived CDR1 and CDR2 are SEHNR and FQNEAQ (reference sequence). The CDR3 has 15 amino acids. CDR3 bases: TGTGCCAGCAGCAAGGCACAGGGGGGTCAAGAGACCCAGTTCTTC. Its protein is CASSKAQGGQETQFF.

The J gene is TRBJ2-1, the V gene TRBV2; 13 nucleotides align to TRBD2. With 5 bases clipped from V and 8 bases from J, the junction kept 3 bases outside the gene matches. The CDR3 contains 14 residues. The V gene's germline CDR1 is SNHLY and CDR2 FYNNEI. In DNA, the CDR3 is TGTGCCAGCAGTTGGACTAGCGGGAGCCATGAGCAGTTCTTC. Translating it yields CASSWTSGSHEQFF.

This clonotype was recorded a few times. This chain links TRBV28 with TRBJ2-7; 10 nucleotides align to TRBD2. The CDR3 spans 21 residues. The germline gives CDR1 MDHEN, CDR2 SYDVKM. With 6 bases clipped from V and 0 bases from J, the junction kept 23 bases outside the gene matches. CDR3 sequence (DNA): TGTGCCAGCAGCCGAGACCGAACCGGGACTAGCGTAAGGACTAGCTCCTACGAGCAGTACTTC. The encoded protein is CASSRDRTGTSVRTSSYEQYF.

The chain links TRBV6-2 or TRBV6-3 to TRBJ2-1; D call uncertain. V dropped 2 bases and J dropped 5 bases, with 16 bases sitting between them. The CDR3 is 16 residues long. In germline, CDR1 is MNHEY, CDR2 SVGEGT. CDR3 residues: CASSYRPGRRNNEQFF. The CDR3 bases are TGTGCCAGCAGTTACAGACCCGGGCGACGTAACAATGAGCAGTTCTTC.

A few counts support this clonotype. CDR3 DNA: TGTGCCAGCAGTGAACAGGGTGGGGCCAACGTCCTGACTTTC. It encodes CASSEQGGANVLTF. The chain is built from TRBV25-1 and TRBJ2-6; D is perhaps TRBD1 (5 bases). This CDR3 region has 14 residues. CDR1 and CDR2 (germline): MGHDK, SYGVNS. Between the trimmed V and J ends, which lost 2 bases and 3 bases, there was a span of 5 bases.

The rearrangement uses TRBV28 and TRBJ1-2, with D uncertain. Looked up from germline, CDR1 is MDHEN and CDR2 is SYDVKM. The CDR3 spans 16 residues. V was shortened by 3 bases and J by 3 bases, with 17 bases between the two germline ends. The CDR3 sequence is CASSFYRQSRDYGYTF. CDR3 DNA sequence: TGTGCCAGCAGTTTTTACCGCCAAAGTCGGGACTATGGCTACACCTTC.

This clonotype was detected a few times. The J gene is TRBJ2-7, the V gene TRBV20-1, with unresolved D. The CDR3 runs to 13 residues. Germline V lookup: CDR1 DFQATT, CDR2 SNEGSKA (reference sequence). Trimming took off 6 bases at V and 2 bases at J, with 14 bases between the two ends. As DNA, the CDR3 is TGCAGTGCCCTTCCCGGGTCGGCCTACGAGCAGTACTTC. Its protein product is CSALPGSAYEQYF.

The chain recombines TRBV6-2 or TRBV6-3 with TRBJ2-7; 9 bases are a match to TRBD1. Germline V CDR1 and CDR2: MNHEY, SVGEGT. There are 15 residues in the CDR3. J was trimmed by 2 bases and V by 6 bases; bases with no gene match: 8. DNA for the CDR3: TGTGCCAGCAGCCTTGGACAGGGGTACGCCTACGAGCAGTACTTC. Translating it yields CASSLGQGYAYEQYF.

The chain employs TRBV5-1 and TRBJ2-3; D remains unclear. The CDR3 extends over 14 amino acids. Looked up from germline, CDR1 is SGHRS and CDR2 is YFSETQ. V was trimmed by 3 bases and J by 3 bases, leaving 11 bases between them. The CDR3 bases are TGCGCCAGCAGCTACTCTCTAGGTACAGATACGCAGTATTTT. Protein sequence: CASSYSLGTDTQYF. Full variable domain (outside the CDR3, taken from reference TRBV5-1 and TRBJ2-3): KAGVTQTPRYLIKTRGQQVTLSCSPISGHRSVSWYQQTPGQGLQFLFEYFSETQRNKGNFPGRFSGRQFSNSRSEMNVSTLELGDSALYLCASSYSLGTDTQYFGPGTRLTVL.

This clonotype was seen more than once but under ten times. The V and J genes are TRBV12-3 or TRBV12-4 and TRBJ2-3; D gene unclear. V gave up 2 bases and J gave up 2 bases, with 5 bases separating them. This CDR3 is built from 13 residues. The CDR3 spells CASSLRYTDTQYF. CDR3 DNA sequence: TGTGCCAGCAGTTTACGTTACACAGATACGCAGTATTTT.

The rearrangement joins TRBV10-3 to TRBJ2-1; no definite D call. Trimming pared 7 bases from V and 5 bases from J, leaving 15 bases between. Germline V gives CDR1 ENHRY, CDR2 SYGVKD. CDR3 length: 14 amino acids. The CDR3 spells CAINDPRSNNEQFF. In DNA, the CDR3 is TGTGCCATCAACGACCCGAGGTCCAACAATGAGCAGTTCTTC.

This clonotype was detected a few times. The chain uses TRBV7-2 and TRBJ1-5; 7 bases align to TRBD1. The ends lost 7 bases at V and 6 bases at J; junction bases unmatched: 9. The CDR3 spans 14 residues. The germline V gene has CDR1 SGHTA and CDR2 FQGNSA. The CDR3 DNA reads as TGTGCCAGCAACAACGACAGGGTGGGTCAGCCCCAGCATTTT. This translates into CASNNDRVGQPQHF.

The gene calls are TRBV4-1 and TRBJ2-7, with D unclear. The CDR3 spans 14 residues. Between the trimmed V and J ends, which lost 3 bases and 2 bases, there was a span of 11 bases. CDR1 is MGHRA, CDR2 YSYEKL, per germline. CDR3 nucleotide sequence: TGCGCCAGCAGCCACAACGACGGGCCCTACGAGCAGTACTTC. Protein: CASSHNDGPYEQYF.

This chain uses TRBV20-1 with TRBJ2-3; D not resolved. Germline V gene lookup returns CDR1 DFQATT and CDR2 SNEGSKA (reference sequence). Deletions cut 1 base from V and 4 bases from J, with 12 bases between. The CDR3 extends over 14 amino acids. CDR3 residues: CSARAVNGPDTQYF. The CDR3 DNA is TGCAGTGCTAGAGCAGTCAACGGACCAGATACGCAGTATTTT.

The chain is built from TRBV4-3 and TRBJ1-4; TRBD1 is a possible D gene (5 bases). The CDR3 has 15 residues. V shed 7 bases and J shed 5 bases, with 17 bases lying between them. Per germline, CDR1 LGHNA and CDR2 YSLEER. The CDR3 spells CASTTVGGGNEKLFF. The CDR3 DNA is TGCGCCAGCACGACTGTCGGGGGTGGGAATGAAAAACTGTTTTTT.

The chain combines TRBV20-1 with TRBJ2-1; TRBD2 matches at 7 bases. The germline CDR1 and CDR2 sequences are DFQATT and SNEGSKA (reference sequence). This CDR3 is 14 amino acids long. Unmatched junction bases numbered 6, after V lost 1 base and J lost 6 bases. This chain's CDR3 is CSARVLTSANEQFF. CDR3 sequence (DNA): TGCAGTGCTAGAGTGCTAACTAGCGCCAATGAGCAGTTCTTC.

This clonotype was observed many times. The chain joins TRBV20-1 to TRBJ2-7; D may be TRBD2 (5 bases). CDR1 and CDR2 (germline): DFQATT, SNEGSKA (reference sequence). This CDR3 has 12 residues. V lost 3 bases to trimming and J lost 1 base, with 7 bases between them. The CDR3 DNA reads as TGCAGTGCTAGCGGGAATTCCTACGAGCAGTACTTC. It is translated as CSASGNSYEQYF.

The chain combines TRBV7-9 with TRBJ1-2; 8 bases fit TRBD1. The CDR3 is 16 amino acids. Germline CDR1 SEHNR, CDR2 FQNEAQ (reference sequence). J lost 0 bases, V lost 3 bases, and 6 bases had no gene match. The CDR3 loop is CASSFLRGRTNYGYTF. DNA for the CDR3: TGTGCCAGCAGCTTTCTCAGGGGGCGTACTAACTATGGCTACACCTTC.

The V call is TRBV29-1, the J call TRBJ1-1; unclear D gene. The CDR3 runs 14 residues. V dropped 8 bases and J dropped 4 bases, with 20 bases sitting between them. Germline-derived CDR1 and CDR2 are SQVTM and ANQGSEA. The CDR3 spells CSFGTWGGGTEAFF. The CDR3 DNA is TGCAGCTTTGGAACTTGGGGTGGAGGCACTGAAGCTTTCTTT. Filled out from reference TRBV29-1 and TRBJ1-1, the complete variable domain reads SAVISQKPSRDICQRGTSLTIQCQVDSQVTMMFWYRQQPGQSLTLIATANQGSEATYESGFVIDKFPISRPNLTFSTLTVSNMSPEDSSIYLCSFGTWGGGTEAFFGQGTRLTVV.

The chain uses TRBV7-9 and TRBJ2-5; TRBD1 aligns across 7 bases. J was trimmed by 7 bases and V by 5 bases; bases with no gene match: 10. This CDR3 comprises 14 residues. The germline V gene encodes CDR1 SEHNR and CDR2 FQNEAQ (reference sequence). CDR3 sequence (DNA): TGTGCCAGCAGCCCTGTGGGACAGTTGGGGACCCAGTACTTC. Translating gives CASSPVGQLGTQYF.

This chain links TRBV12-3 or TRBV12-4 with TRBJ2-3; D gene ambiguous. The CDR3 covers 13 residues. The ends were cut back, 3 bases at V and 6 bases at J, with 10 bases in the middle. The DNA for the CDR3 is TGTGCCAGCAGTTTCGGTTCGCGGGATACGCAGTATTTT. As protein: CASSFGSRDTQYF.

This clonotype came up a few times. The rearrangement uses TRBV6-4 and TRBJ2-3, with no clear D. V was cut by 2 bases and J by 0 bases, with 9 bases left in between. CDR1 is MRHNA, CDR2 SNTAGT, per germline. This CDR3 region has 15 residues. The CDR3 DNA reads TGTGCCAGCAGTGACGGGCGGAGTAGCACAGATACGCAGTATTTT. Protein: CASSDGRSSTDTQYF.

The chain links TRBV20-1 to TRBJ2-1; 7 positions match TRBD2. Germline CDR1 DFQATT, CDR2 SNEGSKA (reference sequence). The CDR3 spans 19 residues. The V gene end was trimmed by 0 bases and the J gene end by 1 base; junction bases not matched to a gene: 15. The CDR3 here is CSARDRSGNPLWSYNEQFF. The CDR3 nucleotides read TGCAGTGCTAGAGATCGAAGCGGGAACCCCCTGTGGTCCTACAATGAGCAGTTCTTC.

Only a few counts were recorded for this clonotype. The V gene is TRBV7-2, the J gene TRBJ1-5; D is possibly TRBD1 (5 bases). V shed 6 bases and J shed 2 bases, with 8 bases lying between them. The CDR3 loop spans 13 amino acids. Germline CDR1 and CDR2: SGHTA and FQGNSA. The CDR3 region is CASRRDGNQPQHF. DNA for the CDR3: TGTGCCAGCAGGCGGGACGGCAATCAGCCCCAGCATTTT. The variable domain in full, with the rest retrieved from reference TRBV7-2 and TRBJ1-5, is GAGVSQSPSNKVTEKGKDVELRCDPISGHTALYWYRQSLGQGLEFLIYFQGNSAPDKSGLPSDRFSAERTGGSVSTLTIQRTQQEDSAVYLCASRRDGNQPQHFGDGTRLSIL.

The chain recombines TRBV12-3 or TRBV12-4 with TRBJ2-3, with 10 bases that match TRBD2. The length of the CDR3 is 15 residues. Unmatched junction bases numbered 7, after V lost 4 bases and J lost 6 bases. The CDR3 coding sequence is TGTGCCAGCAGTTATTCCGCTAGCGGGAGTGATACGCAGTATTTT. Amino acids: CASSYSASGSDTQYF.

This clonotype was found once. The CDR3 nucleotides read TGTGCCAGCAGTTTAAGGTGGGAGTACACCGGGGAGCTGTTTTTT. This gives the protein CASSLRWEYTGELFF. The gene calls are TRBV27 and TRBJ2-2; possibly TRBD2 for D (5 bases). Germline V gene sequence: CDR1 MNHEY, CDR2 SMNVEV (reference sequence). Trimming took 2 bases from V and 3 from J, leaving 10 bases between them. This CDR3 has 15 residues.

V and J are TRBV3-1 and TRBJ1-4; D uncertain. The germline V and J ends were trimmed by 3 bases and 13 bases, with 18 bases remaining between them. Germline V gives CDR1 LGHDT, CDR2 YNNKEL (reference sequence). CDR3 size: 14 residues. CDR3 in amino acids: CASSQDLGRKRLFF. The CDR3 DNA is TGTGCCAGCAGCCAGGATTTGGGAAGAAAAAGACTGTTTTTT.